This TCR beta chain appears in the sequencing data of a study of CD8 T cells in ankylosing spondylitis. Study observations and caveats: Within peripheral blood, clones linked to disease were CD8+ and relatively rare. Clones tied to disease were said to be significantly enriched in matched ankylosing spondylitis synovial fluid. Ankylosing spondylitis blood seemed to carry a telltale TCR beta motif made of under ten highly homologous variants.

This clonotype was found a few times. Its target is unknown. Each TCR beta library was made by quantitative 5'-RACE that incorporated molecular barcodes. TCRdb passed the 5' RACE reads through MiXCR, listing each CDR3 protein once. In the table there are around 430,000 distinct CDR3 sequences, approximately 17% of which are singletons. V was pared by 4 bases and J by 5 bases, with 5 bases between. This CDR3 is built from 10 residues. Germline lookup yields CDR1 SQVTM and CDR2 ANQGSEA. The receptor was isolated from a male donor with ankylosing spondylitis. The material sequenced was blood, either unsorted or a sorted T cell fraction (not recorded which). This sequence joins TRBV29-1 and TRBJ1-2; no clear D gene. CDR3 amino acids: CSVGEYGYTF. CDR3 nucleotides: TGCAGCGTTGGGGAGTATGGCTACACCTTC.